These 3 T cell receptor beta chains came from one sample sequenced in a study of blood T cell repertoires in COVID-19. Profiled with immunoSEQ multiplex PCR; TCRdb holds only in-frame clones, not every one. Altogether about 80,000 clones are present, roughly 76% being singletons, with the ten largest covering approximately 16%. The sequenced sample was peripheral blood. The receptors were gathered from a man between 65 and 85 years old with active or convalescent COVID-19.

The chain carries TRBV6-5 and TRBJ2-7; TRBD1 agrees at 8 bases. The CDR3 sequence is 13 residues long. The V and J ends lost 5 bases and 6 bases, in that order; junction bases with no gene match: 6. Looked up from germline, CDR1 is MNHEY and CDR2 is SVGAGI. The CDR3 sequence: CASSTGQGGEQYF. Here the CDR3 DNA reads TGTGCCAGCAGTACTGGACAGGGCGGCGAGCAGTACTTC.

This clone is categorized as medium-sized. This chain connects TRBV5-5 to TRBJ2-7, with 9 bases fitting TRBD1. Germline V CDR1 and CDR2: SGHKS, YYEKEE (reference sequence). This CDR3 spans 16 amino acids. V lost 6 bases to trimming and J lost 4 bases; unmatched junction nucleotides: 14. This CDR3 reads CASNPLPGQGFYEQYF. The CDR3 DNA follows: TGTGCCAGCAACCCCTTACCGGGACAGGGCTTTTACGAGCAGTACTTC. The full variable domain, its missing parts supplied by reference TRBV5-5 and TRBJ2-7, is DAGVTQSPTHLIKTRGQQVTLRCSPISGHKSVSWYQQVLGQGPQFIFQYYEKEERGRGNFPDRFSARQFPNYSSELNVNALLLGDSALYLCASNPLPGQGFYEQYFGPGTRLTVT.

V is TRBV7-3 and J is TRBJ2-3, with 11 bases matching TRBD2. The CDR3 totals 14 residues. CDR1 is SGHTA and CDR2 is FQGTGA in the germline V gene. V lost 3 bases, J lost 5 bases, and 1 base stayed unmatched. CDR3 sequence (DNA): TGTGCCAGCAGCTTGGGACTAGCGGAAGATACGCAGTATTTT. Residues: CASSLGLAEDTQYF.